The 4 T cell receptor beta chains in this list originate from one sample, sequenced in a study of T cell responses to AZD1222 COVID-19 vaccine. Profiling relied on immunoSEQ multiplex PCR, and the TCRdb table lists in-frame clones only, not all of them. The sample records some 150,000 clones, over 85% being singletons. Sequencing used peripheral blood, obtained on day 0 of AZD1222 vaccination. The receptors were sampled from an adult in good health.

The chain carries TRBV4-1 and TRBJ2-7, with 8 positions matching TRBD2. V trimming: 0 bases; J trimming: 1 base; junction bases outside the gene matches: 11. The CDR3 sequence is 18 residues long. The V gene's germline CDR1 is MGHRA and CDR2 YSYEKL. This CDR3 reads CASSQEPLQGTRSYEQYF. The CDR3 DNA is TGCGCCAGCAGCCAAGAGCCATTGCAGGGGACTAGATCCTACGAGCAGTACTTC.

The V call is TRBV5-1, the J call TRBJ1-3; D possibly corresponds to TRBD1 (6 bases). The V end was cut by 4 bases, the J end by 0 bases, with 17 bases between. The germline V gene encodes CDR1 SGHRS and CDR2 YFSETQ. The CDR3 extends over 17 amino acids. CDR3 coding DNA: TGCGCCAGCAGCCCCGGACAGACCAGATACTCTGGAAACACCATATATTTT. Encoded protein: CASSPGQTRYSGNTIYF.

The rearrangement links TRBV7-2 to TRBJ1-1; no firm D call. Trimming removed 11 bases from V and 6 bases from J, with 16 bases in between. CDR3 length: 12 amino acids. Per germline, CDR1 SGHTA and CDR2 FQGNSA. CDR3 sequence reads: CAQAWRAAEAFF. The CDR3 nucleotides read TGTGCCCAAGCGTGGAGGGCCGCTGAAGCTTTCTTT. Drawing the rest from reference TRBV7-2 and TRBJ1-1, the complete variable domain is GAGVSQSPSNKVTEKGKDVELRCDPISGHTALYWYRQSLGQGLEFLIYFQGNSAPDKSGLPSDRFSAERTGGSVSTLTIQRTQQEDSAVYLCAQAWRAAEAFFGQGTRLTVV.

The chain uses TRBV24-1 and TRBJ1-5, with 7 bases matching TRBD1. This CDR3 comprises 14 residues. Trimming took 4 bases from V and 7 from J; bases not matched to a gene: 6. Germline CDR1 is KGHDR and CDR2 is SFDVKD. The CDR3 spells CATSDYLTGQPQHF. CDR3 DNA sequence: TGTGCCACCAGTGACTACTTGACAGGGCAGCCCCAGCATTTT.